This T cell receptor beta chain originates from a study of OX40 agonist ivuxolimab in advanced cancers. Overall study findings and caveats: In the expanded peripheral T cells, antigen specificity was never determined. Compared with CD4+, CD8+ T cells on average had more expanded clones.

Trimming took 3 bases from V and 0 from J, leaving 5 bases between them. The CDR3 spans 12 residues. Germline lookup yields CDR1 GTSNPN and CDR2 SVGIG (reference sequence). As to this clone: The antigen is not known. The sample contains more than one DNA sequence encoding this CDR3.

The protocol was immunoSEQ multiplex PCR, while the TCRdb copy is restricted to in-frame clones and leaves out a portion. The profile shows more than 35,000 clones, about four fifths of them singletons. Sequencing was performed on CD4+ or CD8+ T cells sorted from blood, taken in a trial of the OX40 agonist ivuxolimab. The chain couples TRBV30 to TRBJ1-1; no clear D gene. This TCR was sampled from an adult with an advanced solid tumor such as melanoma, head and neck, liver or kidney cancer. Written as DNA, the CDR3 is TGTGCCTGGAGCCCATTGAACACTGAAGCTTTCTTT. Its protein is CAWSPLNTEAFF.